This TCR beta chain was retrieved from a study of blood T cell repertoires in COVID-19 (dated by TCRdb to the early 2020s). For context, the study as a whole: Samples covering the acute and convalescent phases of COVID-19 were provided by collaborators in the United States, Italy and Spain. The prospective study material was composed of cDNA or gDNA derived from T cells, B-cell-depleted T cells, or PBMCs. Deeply sampled blood TCRbeta repertoires from subjects exposed to, actively infected with, or recovered from COVID-19 were included in the dataset. A freely available public database, intended as a resource for researchers studying the immune response to SARS-CoV-2, is where the repertoires were released. Samples came from the ongoing ImmuneRACE study (first 160 participants) plus 1,254 subjects from 6 global collaborators. The sample metadata nearly always contained a de-identified subject ID, COVID-19 status, age in years and sex. Where HLA class I and class II types were available, the types were taken from metadata supplied by the sample provider, not from assay-based typing. Results and caveats for the whole study, not just this receptor: How much clinical and demographic metadata was included differed by source and by participant, and the metadata was provided uncurated.

V and J lose 2 bases and 6 bases, and a span of 12 bases separates them. From the cysteine through the phenylalanine, the CDR3 covers 14 amino acids. Only CDR3 DNA remains: 42 bases, in frame from the first base. According to the germline V gene, CDR1 reads MDHEN and CDR2 reads SYDVKM. TCRbeta CDR3 regions were amplified from genomic DNA by means of the immunoSEQ Assay, a bias-controlled multiplex PCR. The authors processed their data as follows. The number of nucleated cells in each sample was estimated by amplification of reference gene primers within the assay. Sequence reads were collapsed and filtered to measure the absolute abundance of every unique TCRbeta CDR3 rearrangement. For each sample, productive Simpson clonality was calculated as the square root of Simpson's diversity index over productive rearrangements. The immuneACCESS repertoire file appears here via TCRdb, limited to in-frame rearrangements. These files lack a portion of the clones; in checked studies, under half of the deficit traces to unresolved V genes, and the cause of the others is not known. The V and J calls and clone size come from that table; D and trimming were worked out from the DNA. The sample table shows under 200,000 clones, and approximately 86% are seen once. The ten largest clones take up 7% of the sample.

Whole blood was collected in K2EDTA tubes by collaborating institutions according to the institutions' own protocols. For TCRbeta analysis, collaborator samples were shipped as frozen whole blood, as isolated PBMCs, or as DNA extracted from either sample type. On this clone itself: This clone's antigen is unknown. One base away there is no much larger clone; base qualities are not given.

The sequence was collected from a man in his fifties with active or convalescent COVID-19. Here the chain combines TRBV28 and TRBJ2-3; the D gene is perhaps TRBD2, on 6 matching bases. The sample comprised peripheral blood. The nucleotide sequence reads TGTGCCAGCAGTTTAAGGAGGGGTGGTGATACGCAGTATTTT. The resulting protein is CASSLRRGGDTQYF.